Given below is one T cell receptor (beta chain) in context. The antigen is unknown. The CDR3 is 13 residues long. V was clipped by 3 bases and J by 9 bases, with 12 bases between them. Antigen-specific CD4+ T cells were expanded with viral peptide pools in the ViraFEST assay before sequencing. CD4+ T cells were isolated after about nine days of culture. Having tested negative for nucleocapsid antibodies, the vaccine recipients showed no prior SARS-CoV-2 infection. A density of roughly 2 million PBMC per well was used; these cells were cultured with about 10 IU/ml IL-2 and around 9.6 ug/ml peptides. Half the medium was replaced with IL-2 medium on days 3 and 7. This sample is drawn from a study of vaccination effects on CD4 cells after COVID-19. Study-level points and caveats: Late in the post-vaccination period, infection-induced and vaccine-induced clones underwent marked clonal contraction. Early post-infection timepoints were absent, and convalescent patients were few.

The method was immunoSEQ multiplex PCR; TCRdb's version includes in-frame clones alone and lacks a portion of them. This repertoire shows about 68,000 clones, about 80% found once; its top ten account for 9% to 15%. The chain has TRBV12-3 or TRBV12-4 and TRBJ2-1; D is possibly TRBD2 (5 bases). This specimen consisted of CD4+ T cells from PBMCs cultured with SARS-CoV-2 spike peptides, obtained before COVID-19 vaccination. This receptor was obtained from a human donor who received a COVID-19 vaccine. The CDR3 sequence: CASSFTSFTEQFF. DNA for the CDR3: TGTGCCAGCAGTTTCACTAGTTTTACTGAGCAGTTCTTC.